These 12 T cell receptor beta chains were sequenced from one sample in a study of cytomegalovirus exposure and HLA in healthy donors (dated by TCRdb to 2016 to 2017). The method was the immunoSEQ multiplex PCR assay. A mixture of 60 forward primers for TCR Vbeta segments and 13 reverse primers for TCR Jbeta segments was used in the multiplex PCR. Here the immuneACCESS table is served through TCRdb, limited to in-frame sequences with V and J called. Missing clones are a known gap in these copies; in checked studies unresolved V genes cover under half, and the rest lacks a known reason. In this sample the table shows more than 100,000 clones, roughly 85% of which occur a single time. The ten largest account for about 1.6% of the sample. Sequences were obtained from PBMCs. The source is a man aged 35-49 years in good health and CMV-seronegative.

The V gene is TRBV30, the J gene TRBJ2-1; no reliable D call. Germline V CDR1 and CDR2: GTSNPN, SVGIG (reference sequence). The CDR3 is 13 residues long. Trimming took off 3 bases at V and 4 bases at J, with 10 bases between the two ends. DNA of the CDR3: TGTGCCTGGAGATCAGATGATTACAATGAGCAGTTCTTC. This encodes CAWRSDDYNEQFF.

This chain uses TRBV2 with TRBJ2-1, with D possibly TRBD2 on 6 matching bases. This CDR3 is 13 amino acids long. The germline V gene encodes CDR1 SNHLY and CDR2 FYNNEI. V was shortened by 8 bases and J by 7 bases, with 15 bases between the two germline ends. This CDR3 reads CASGRDLRNEQFF. CDR3 in DNA: TGTGCCAGCGGCCGGGACTTAAGGAATGAGCAGTTCTTC.

The gene calls are TRBV27 and TRBJ2-3; 8 nucleotides match TRBD1. The trim removed 4 bases at V and 1 base at J, leaving 13 bases unmatched. CDR3 size: 18 residues. CDR1 is MNHEY, CDR2 SMNVEV, per germline (reference sequence). CDR3 bases: TGTGCCAGCAGTTACCTAGCCGGGACAGGACACGGCACAGATACGCAGTATTTT. It specifies CASSYLAGTGHGTDTQYF.

The CDR3, as DNA: TGTGCCAGCAGTTTATCCGGGACAGGGGCTTCACCCCTCCACTTT. Translation gives CASSLSGTGASPLHF. The chain combines TRBV27 with TRBJ1-6, with TRBD1 identical over 10 bases. Per germline, CDR1 MNHEY and CDR2 SMNVEV (reference sequence). The CDR3 extends over 15 amino acids. Trimming removed 0 bases from V and 9 bases from J; junction bases left unmatched: 2.

The V gene is TRBV7-2, the J gene TRBJ1-2; no firm D call. There are 13 residues in the CDR3. Per the germline V gene, CDR1 is SGHTA and CDR2 is FQGNSA. V lost 5 bases and J 4 bases, leaving 11 bases between the germline ends. The CDR3 DNA is TGTGCCAGCAGCCCCAGCTCGGGCTATGGCTACACCTTC. Translating gives CASSPSSGYGYTF.

The genes are TRBV7-9 and TRBJ2-3; the match to TRBD1 covers 8 bases. CDR1 is SEHNR and CDR2 is FQNEAQ in the germline V gene (reference sequence). With 0 bases clipped from V and 10 bases from J, the junction kept 12 bases outside the gene matches. The CDR3 is made up of 16 amino acids. CDR3 amino acids: CASSLAPGQARGAQYF. CDR3 in DNA: TGTGCCAGCAGCTTAGCGCCGGGACAGGCAAGGGGTGCGCAGTATTTT.

As DNA, the CDR3 is TGCGCCAGCAGCTTCGGGGGGGGCACCGGGGAGCTGTTTTTT. Translating it yields CASSFGGGTGELFF. The chain combines TRBV5-1 with TRBJ2-2; the match to TRBD2 covers 8 bases. The trim removed 2 bases at V and 4 bases at J, leaving 1 base unmatched. The CDR3 is made up of 14 amino acids. Germline CDR1 SGHRS, CDR2 YFSETQ.

This chain joins TRBV4-3 and TRBJ2-5; 8 nucleotides agree with TRBD2. Germline lookup yields CDR1 LGHNA and CDR2 YSLEER. The CDR3 spans 16 residues. The J segment lost 1 base and the V segment lost 1 base, leaving 5 bases of the junction unmatched. The chain's CDR3 is CASSQGLAGSQETQYF. CDR3 nucleotide sequence: TGCGCCAGCAGCCAAGGGTTAGCGGGATCCCAAGAGACCCAGTACTTC.

The V call is TRBV28, the J call TRBJ2-5, with TRBD2 matching 10 bases. Germline loops: CDR1 MDHEN, CDR2 SYDVKM. V dropped 6 bases and J dropped 5; count of bases not matched to a gene: 15. The CDR3 is made up of 17 amino acids. The CDR3 bases are TGTGCCAGCAGCCTCCCGACTAGCGGGTCCCGAGGGGAGACCCAGTACTTC. This translates into CASSLPTSGSRGETQYF.

This clone appeared a few times. The chain carries TRBV7-9 and TRBJ2-5, with TRBD2 identical over 8 bases. CDR1 and CDR2 from the germline V gene are SEHNR and FQNEAQ (reference sequence). J was trimmed by 1 base and V by 4 bases; bases with no gene match: 5. The CDR3 extends over 15 amino acids. CDR3 amino acids: CASSSLTSGQETQYF. CDR3 coding DNA: TGTGCCAGCAGCTCGCTTACTAGCGGCCAAGAGACCCAGTACTTC. Filled out from reference TRBV7-9 and TRBJ2-5, the complete variable domain reads DTGVSQNPRHKITKRGQNVTFRCDPISEHNRLYWYRQTLGQGPEFLTYFQNEAQLEKSRLLSDRFSAERPKGSFSTLEIQRTEQGDSAMYLCASSSLTSGQETQYFGPGTRLLVL.

This chain links TRBV19 with TRBJ1-2, with 8 nucleotides matching TRBD1. The CDR3 runs to 17 residues. CDR1 is LNHDA and CDR2 is SQIVND in the germline V gene (reference sequence). Unmatched junction bases numbered 17, after V lost 6 bases and J lost 5 bases. CDR3 amino acids: CASSPDVGTGVRYGYTF. In nucleotides, the CDR3 is TGTGCCAGTAGCCCCGATGTTGGGACAGGAGTTAGATATGGCTACACCTTC.

This clone came up a few times. The gene calls are TRBV15 and TRBJ2-6; D may be TRBD1 (5 bases). The CDR3 totals 19 residues. The germline CDR1 and CDR2 sequences are LNHNV and YYDKDF (reference sequence). The germline V and J ends were trimmed by 0 bases and 0 bases, with 15 bases remaining between them. In nucleotides, the CDR3 is TGTGCCACCAGCAGAGATCAGGGATTGCTCCACTCTGGGGCCAACGTCCTGACTTTC. This codes for CATSRDQGLLHSGANVLTF.